This T cell receptor (beta chain) was identified in a study of tumor-infiltrating lymphocytes in primary liver carcinoma. Study information: Both sexes were represented among patients, who were 30 to 69 years old.

Both blood RNA, taken from unsorted whole blood, and germline DNA were extracted. A constant-region primer served to make TCR beta cDNA from about 500 ng total RNA. What produced the TCR beta libraries was three nested multiplex PCR rounds using slightly modified ARM-PCR. The first two PCR rounds, around 10 cycles each, used TRBV1-TRBV30 forward primers and a C-beta reverse primer. TCRdb passed the multiplex PCR reads through MiXCR, listing each CDR3 protein once. This sample carries hundreds of thousands of distinct CDR3 sequences, 50% to 70% of them seen once, and the ten largest clones take roughly 8.6%. After removal of 2 bases from V and 2 bases from J, the junction contained 5 bases not matched to a gene. The CDR3 loop spans 15 amino acids. CDR1 and CDR2 (germline): SNHLY, FYNNEI.

The TCR sequence derives from a man aged 40-55 years with primary liver carcinoma and hepatitis B virus infection. V is TRBV2 and J is TRBJ2-7; 8 bases agree with TRBD2. Sequenced: peripheral blood. The CDR3 DNA is TGTGCCAGCAGTGAACTGGCGGGGGGTCCCTACGAGCAGTACTTC. Its protein is CASSELAGGPYEQYF.